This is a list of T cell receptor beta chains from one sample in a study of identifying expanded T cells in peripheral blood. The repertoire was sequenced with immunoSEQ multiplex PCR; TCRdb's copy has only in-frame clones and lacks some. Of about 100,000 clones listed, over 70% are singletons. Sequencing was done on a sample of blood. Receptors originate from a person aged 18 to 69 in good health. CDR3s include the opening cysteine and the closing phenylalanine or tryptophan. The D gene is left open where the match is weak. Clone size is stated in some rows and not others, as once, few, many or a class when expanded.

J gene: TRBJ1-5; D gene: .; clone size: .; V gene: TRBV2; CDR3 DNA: TGTGCCAGCAGCAAAGAGGGACCGCAAAACAATCAGCCCCAGCATTTT; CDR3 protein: CASSKEGPQNNQPQHF
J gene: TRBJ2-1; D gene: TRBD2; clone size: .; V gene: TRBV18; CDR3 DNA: TGTGCCAGCTCACTAGCGGGAGGCTCCTACAATGAGCAGTTCTTC; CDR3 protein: CASSLAGGSYNEQFF
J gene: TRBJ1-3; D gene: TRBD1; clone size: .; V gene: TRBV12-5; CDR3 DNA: TGTGCTAGTGGTTTGGGGGGGACAGGGTCGCTAGGAAACACCATATATTTT; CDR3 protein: CASGLGGTGSLGNTIYF
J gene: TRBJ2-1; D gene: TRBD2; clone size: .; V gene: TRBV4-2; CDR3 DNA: TGTGCCAGCAGCCAGGTTAGCGGGGCCGGAAAAAATGAGCAGTTCTTC; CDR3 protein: CASSQVSGAGKNEQFF
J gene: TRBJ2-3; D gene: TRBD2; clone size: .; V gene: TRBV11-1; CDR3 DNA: TGTGCCAGCAGCTTAGTTTCGGGAGGAGTAGATACGCAGTATTTT; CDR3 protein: CASSLVSGGVDTQYF
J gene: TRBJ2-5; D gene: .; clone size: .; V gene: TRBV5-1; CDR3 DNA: TGCGCCAGCAGCTTGGGAGGGGGTCTCGAGACCCAGTACTTC; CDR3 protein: CASSLGGGLETQYF
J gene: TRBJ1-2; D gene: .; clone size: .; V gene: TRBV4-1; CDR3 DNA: TGCGCCAGCAGCCAAGCGTCGGCTGACGGCTACACCTTC; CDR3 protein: CASSQASADGYTF
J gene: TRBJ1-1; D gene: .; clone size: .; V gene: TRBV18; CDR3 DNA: TGTGCCAGCTCTCCCGTTACACTGAACACTGAAGCTTTCTTT; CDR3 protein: CASSPVTLNTEAFF
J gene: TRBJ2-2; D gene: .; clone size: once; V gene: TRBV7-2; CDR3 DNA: TGTGCCAGCAGCTTACAGGGACGGAACACCGGGGAGCTGTTTTTT; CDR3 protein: CASSLQGRNTGELFF
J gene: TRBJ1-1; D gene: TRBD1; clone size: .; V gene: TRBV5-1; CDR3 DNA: TGCGCCAGCAGCCCCCGTAGGACAGGCCACACTGAAGCTTTCTTT; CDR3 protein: CASSPRRTGHTEAFF
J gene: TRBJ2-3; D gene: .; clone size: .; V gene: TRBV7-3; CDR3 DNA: TGTGCCAGCAGCTTAAATCGGGGGCAAGGCACAGATACGCAGTATTTT; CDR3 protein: CASSLNRGQGTDTQYF
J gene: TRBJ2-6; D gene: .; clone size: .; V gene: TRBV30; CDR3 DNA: TGTGCCGGGGGACACCGGGCCAACGTCCTGACTTTC; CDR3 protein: CAGGHRANVLTF
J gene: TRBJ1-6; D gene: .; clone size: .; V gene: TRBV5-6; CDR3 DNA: TGTGCCAGCAGCTCCCTCGGCGTCTCCTATAATTCACCCCTCCACTTT; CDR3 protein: CASSSLGVSYNSPLHF
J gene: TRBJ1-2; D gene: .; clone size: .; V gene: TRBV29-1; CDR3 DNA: TGCAGCGTGACGGGGGGCTATGGCTACACCTTC; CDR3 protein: CSVTGGYGYTF